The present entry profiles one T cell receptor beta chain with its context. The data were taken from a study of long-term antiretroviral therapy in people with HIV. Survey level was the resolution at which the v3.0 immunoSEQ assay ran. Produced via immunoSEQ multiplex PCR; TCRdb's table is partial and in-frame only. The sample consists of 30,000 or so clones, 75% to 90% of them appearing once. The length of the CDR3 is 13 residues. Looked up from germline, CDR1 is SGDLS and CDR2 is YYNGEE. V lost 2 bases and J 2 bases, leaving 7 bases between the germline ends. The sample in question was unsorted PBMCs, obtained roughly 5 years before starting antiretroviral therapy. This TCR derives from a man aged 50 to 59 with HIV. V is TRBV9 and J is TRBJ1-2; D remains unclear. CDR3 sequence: CASSVTGNYGYTF. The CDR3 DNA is TGTGCCAGCAGCGTTACTGGGAACTATGGCTACACCTTC. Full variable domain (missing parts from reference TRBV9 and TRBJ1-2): DSGVTQTPKHLITATGQRVTLRCSPRSGDLSVYWYQQSLDQGLQFLIQYYNGEERAKGNILERFSAQQFPDLHSELNLSSLELGDSALYFCASSVTGNYGYTFGSGTRLTVV.